This TCR beta chain emerged from a study of blood T cell repertoires in COVID-19. Background on the study: PBMCs, B-cell-depleted T cells, or T cells provided the cDNA or gDNA that made up the material.

Original analysis: Reference gene primer amplification gave nucleated cell count estimates. The protocol was immunoSEQ multiplex PCR, while the TCRdb copy is restricted to in-frame clones and leaves out a portion. The DNA was the basis for D and trimming; V, J and clone size are from that table. The profile shows 250,000 to 350,000 clones, 84% of them singletons. V lost 2 bases to trimming and J lost 1 base, with 20 bases between them. The CDR3 has 18 amino acids. Per the germline V gene, CDR1 is SNHLY and CDR2 is FYNNEI. During active infection, Seattle patients enrolled and were then monitored through disease.

The origin of this receptor is a human donor with COVID-19, enrolled during active disease. The donor label of this sample is uncertain. The rearrangement links TRBV2 to TRBJ2-5; maybe TRBD1 (6 bases). The sequenced material came from peripheral blood. CDR3 residues: CASSEKAPGHRFQETQYF. The CDR3 region has the DNA TGTGCCAGCAGTGAAAAGGCCCCGGGACACCGATTCCAAGAGACCCAGTACTTC.